This TCR beta chain appears in the sequencing data of a study of beta chain features in type 1 diabetes. This clone was found a few times. The antigen is not known. Every bit of the isolated RNA underwent reverse transcription, so sequencing read expressed TCRB transcripts. The average read count of naive, central memory and regulatory T cell samples was several million. Sequencing used immunoSEQ multiplex PCR; TCRdb keeps in-frame clones, though not all of them. In the table there are roughly 140,000 clones, 10% of which are singletons. Study results and limitations: For patients, the naive, central memory and Treg TCRB repertoires appeared more alike than for healthy donors. All four CD4+ subsets from Type 1 diabetes patients carried moderately but significantly shorter TCRB CDR3s.

The CDR3 runs 15 residues. Trimming pared 4 bases from V and 8 bases from J, leaving 20 bases between. Per germline, CDR1 MGHRA and CDR2 YSYEKL. This clonotype originated in a man aged 30-40 years with type 1 diabetes. The chain carries TRBV4-1 and TRBJ1-2, with D perhaps TRBD1 (6 bases). Sequencing used central memory CD4+ T cells from blood. The CDR3 region is CASSPRDTERVGYTF. DNA of the CDR3: TGCGCCAGCAGCCCCCGGGACACGGAAAGGGTAGGCTACACCTTC.